This entry lists 13 T cell receptor beta chains sequenced from one sample in a study of T-cell memory formation after mild COVID-19. TCRdb recomputed calls from the 5' RACE reads with MiXCR, one row per CDR3 protein. The data show approximately 560,000 distinct CDR3 sequences, 17% seen once. The specimen sequenced was PBMCs or a T cell subset sorted from them (not recorded which). The receptor source for this set is an adult woman who had mild COVID-19 (a few samples of this study predate the infection). Cell type and time point are not known.

This clonotype was observed many times. The chain joins TRBV29-1 to TRBJ2-5, with D unresolved. CDR1 is SQVTM, CDR2 ANQGSEA, per germline. This CDR3 has 14 amino acids. V lost 1 base and J 3 bases, leaving 12 bases between the germline ends. CDR3 in DNA: TGCAGCGTTGAAGCGCCAGCGTGGAAAGAGACCCAGTACTTC. It specifies CSVEAPAWKETQYF.

The chain links TRBV6-1 to TRBJ1-4; 8 nucleotides agree with TRBD1. CDR3 length: 14 residues. Unmatched junction bases numbered 1, after V lost 4 bases and J lost 3 bases. In germline, CDR1 is MNHNS, CDR2 SASEGT. Here the CDR3 reads CASSGDRSNEKLFF. CDR3 DNA: TGTGCCAGCAGTGGGGACAGGTCTAATGAAAAACTGTTTTTT.

The chain links TRBV7-2 to TRBJ2-2; a weak D match, TRBD1 (5 bases). V lost 0 bases and J lost 1, with 15 bases in between. This CDR3 has 18 residues. CDR1 is SGHTA and CDR2 is FQGNSA in the germline V gene. The CDR3 sequence is CASSLAPLGRGNTGELFF. CDR3 nucleotides: TGTGCCAGCAGCTTAGCCCCCCTAGGTAGGGGGAACACCGGGGAGCTGTTTTTT.

V gene TRBV3-1 combines with J gene TRBJ2-3, with 13 bases fitting TRBD2. The CDR3 extends over 14 amino acids. From germline, CDR1 is LGHDT and CDR2 YNNKEL (reference sequence). Trimming cost V 4 bases and J 6 bases; bases outside gene matches: 1. The CDR3 reads CASSLLAGGDTQYF. In nucleotides, the CDR3 is TGTGCCAGCAGCCTACTAGCGGGAGGGGATACGCAGTATTTT.

This clonotype was detected only a few times. J is TRBJ2-1 and V is TRBV11-1; D uncertain. The CDR3 runs 10 residues. Deletions cut 4 bases from V and 14 bases from J, with 9 bases between. Germline CDR1 is SGHAT and CDR2 is FQDESV (reference sequence). In DNA, the CDR3 is TGTGCCAGCAGCTCGGGCCGGAAGTTCTTC. Its translation is CASSSGRKFF.

The chain carries TRBV25-1 and TRBJ1-1; tentative D call: TRBD1 (6 bases). The CDR3 spans 14 residues. From germline, CDR1 is MGHDK and CDR2 SYGVNS. Trimming cost V 3 bases and J 5 bases, with 13 bases left between them. This CDR3 is CASSDRGGTTEAFF. Here the CDR3 DNA reads TGTGCCAGCAGTGACCGAGGGGGGACGACTGAAGCTTTCTTT. The full variable domain, rest sourced from reference TRBV25-1 and TRBJ1-1, is EADIYQTPRYLVIGTGKKITLECSQTMGHDKMYWYQQDPGMELHLIHYSYGVNSTEKGDLSSESTVSRIRTEHFPLTLESARPSHTSQYLCASSDRGGTTEAFFGQGTRLTVV.

This clonotype was seen many times. The rearrangement uses TRBV12-3 or TRBV12-4 and TRBJ1-1; 9 positions agree with TRBD1. The CDR3 spans 15 residues. The V and J ends lost 2 bases and 0 bases, in that order; junction bases with no gene match: 1. CDR3 coding DNA: TGTGCCAGCAGTTTAAGACAGGGGGTGAACACTGAAGCTTTCTTT. Its protein product is CASSLRQGVNTEAFF.

This clonotype was seen only a few times. The genes are TRBV7-2 and TRBJ1-2; 7 bases match TRBD1. CDR1 and CDR2 (germline): SGHTA, FQGNSA. This CDR3 contains 15 residues. Trimming at V came to 5 bases and at J to 7 bases, leaving 13 bases not matched to a gene. In DNA form, the CDR3 reads TGTGCCAGCAGCCTCGAGGGGGCGCCATTTCGTGGCTACACCTTC. Residues: CASSLEGAPFRGYTF.

The V call is TRBV5-4, the J call TRBJ2-1; D gene ambiguous. Per the germline V gene, CDR1 is SGHNT and CDR2 is YYREEE (reference sequence). V dropped 4 bases and J dropped 8 bases, with 13 bases sitting between them. CDR3 length: 13 residues. CDR3 bases: TGTGCCAGCAGCCCACGATTTTTAGATGAGCAGTTCTTC. Its protein is CASSPRFLDEQFF.

The chain combines TRBV27 with TRBJ1-5; D ambiguous. V was cut by 6 bases and J by 1 base, with 16 bases left in between. Germline V CDR1 and CDR2: MNHEY, SMNVEV (reference sequence). The CDR3 covers 16 residues. CDR3 sequence reads: CASSPGQWGSNQPQHF. The CDR3 DNA reads TGTGCCAGCAGCCCAGGCCAATGGGGAAGCAATCAGCCCCAGCATTTT.

This clonotype was seen a handful of times. The chain carries TRBV5-1 and TRBJ1-1; 9 bases fit TRBD1. Germline V gene lookup returns CDR1 SGHRS and CDR2 YFSETQ. The CDR3 has 16 amino acids. V shed 4 bases and J 2 bases; nucleotides not matched to a gene: 9. CDR3 residues: CASSPNVQGANTEAFF. Here the CDR3 DNA reads TGCGCCAGCAGCCCCAATGTACAGGGGGCCAACACTGAAGCTTTCTTT.

V usage is TRBV30 and J usage is TRBJ1-6, with 11 bases matching TRBD1. Germline loops: CDR1 GTSNPN, CDR2 SVGIG (reference sequence). The CDR3 runs to 15 residues. Trimming cost V 3 bases and J 7 bases; bases outside gene matches: 5. DNA for the CDR3: TGTGCCTGGAGCGGGGACAGGGGGGTAAATTCACCCCTCCACTTT. Translation gives CAWSGDRGVNSPLHF.

This clonotype was found a few times. This chain joins TRBV27 and TRBJ1-1; D might be TRBD1 (5 bases). Trimming removed 0 bases at V and 10 bases at J, with 12 bases between. CDR3 size: 13 residues. Germline CDR1 MNHEY, CDR2 SMNVEV (reference sequence). Here the CDR3 DNA reads TGTGCCAGCAGTTTATCGGCCGGGGGAGTAGCTTTCTTT. Protein sequence: CASSLSAGGVAFF.